The source of this TCR beta chain is a study of response to subunit inactivated influenza vaccine. TCRdb reprocessed the RT-PCR reads with MiXCR, giving one entry per CDR3 protein. The sample holds around 790,000 distinct CDR3 sequences; around 21% are singletons and the top ten take roughly 10%. This CDR3 has 13 residues. CDR1 and CDR2 (germline): DFQATT, SNEGSKA (reference sequence). With 4 bases clipped from V and 2 bases from J, the junction kept 0 bases outside the gene matches. This receptor was obtained from a man in his fifties or sixties who received an inactivated influenza vaccine. The V gene is TRBV20-1, the J gene TRBJ2-1, with 9 bases fitting TRBD2. The starting material was PBMCs from blood, obtained 5 days after vaccination. CDR3 sequence: CSATSGTYNEQFF. CDR3 DNA sequence: TGCAGTGCTACTAGCGGGACCTACAATGAGCAGTTCTTC.